This T cell receptor beta chain was identified during a study of PD-1 blockade in classical Hodgkin lymphoma. Across the whole study: Patients received nivolumab 3 mg/kg intravenously every 2 weeks.

Of note for this clone: Antigen unknown.

Noted time point: cycle 4 day 1 (C4D1), after less than 7 weeks of nivolumab. Every one of the patients relapsed after autologous stem cell transplantation (brentuximab vedotin exposure was variable). Study-wide findings and caveats: Newly diagnosed patients had baseline TCR diversity that was reportedly lower than that of healthy donors.

Unmatched junction bases numbered 9, after V lost 4 bases and J lost 2 bases. This CDR3 spans 16 amino acids. CDR1 SGHRS and CDR2 YFSETQ come from the germline V gene. TCRdb's copy holds only in-frame clones and misses some; the assay was immunoSEQ multiplex PCR. This sample has over 50,000 clones; 70% to 90% occur once, and the top ten carry about 8.1%. The specimen was peripheral blood mononuclear cells (PBMCs), collected before the fourth cycle of nivolumab. The rearrangement uses TRBV5-1 and TRBJ1-3; TRBD1 matches 7 bases. This clonotype originated in a human donor with classical Hodgkin lymphoma. This CDR3 reads CASSAQPTGAGNTIYF. Here the CDR3 DNA reads TGCGCCAGCAGCGCCCAACCTACAGGGGCTGGAAACACCATATATTTT.